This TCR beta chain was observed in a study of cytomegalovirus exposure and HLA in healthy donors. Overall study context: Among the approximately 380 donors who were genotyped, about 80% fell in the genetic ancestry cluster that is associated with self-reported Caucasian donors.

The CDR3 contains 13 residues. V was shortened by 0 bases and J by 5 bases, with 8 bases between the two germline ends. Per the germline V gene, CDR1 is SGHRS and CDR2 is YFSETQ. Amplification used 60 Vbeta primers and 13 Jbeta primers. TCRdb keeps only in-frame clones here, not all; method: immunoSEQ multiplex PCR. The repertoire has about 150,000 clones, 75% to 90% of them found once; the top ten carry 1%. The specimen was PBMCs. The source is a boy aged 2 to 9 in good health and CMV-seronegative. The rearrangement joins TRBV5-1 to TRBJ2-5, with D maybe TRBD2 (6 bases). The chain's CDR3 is CASSLDGRETQYF. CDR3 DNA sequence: TGCGCCAGCAGCTTGGATGGGAGGGAGACCCAGTACTTC.